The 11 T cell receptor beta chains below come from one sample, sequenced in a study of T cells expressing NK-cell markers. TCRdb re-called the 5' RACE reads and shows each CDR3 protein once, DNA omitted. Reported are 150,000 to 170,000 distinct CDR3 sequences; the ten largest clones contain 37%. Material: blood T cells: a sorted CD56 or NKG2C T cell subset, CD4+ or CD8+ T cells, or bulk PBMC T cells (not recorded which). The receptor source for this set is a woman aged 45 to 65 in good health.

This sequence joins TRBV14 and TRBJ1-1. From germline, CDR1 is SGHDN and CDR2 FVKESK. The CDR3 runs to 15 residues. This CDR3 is CASSSLVGSNTEAFF.

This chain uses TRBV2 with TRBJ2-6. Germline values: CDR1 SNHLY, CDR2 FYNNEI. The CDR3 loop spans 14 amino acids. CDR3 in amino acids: CARMRLLGANVLTF.

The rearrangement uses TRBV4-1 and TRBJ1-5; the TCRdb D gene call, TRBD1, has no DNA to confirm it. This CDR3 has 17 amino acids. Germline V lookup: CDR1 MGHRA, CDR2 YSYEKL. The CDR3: CASSLGQDSYSNQPQHF.

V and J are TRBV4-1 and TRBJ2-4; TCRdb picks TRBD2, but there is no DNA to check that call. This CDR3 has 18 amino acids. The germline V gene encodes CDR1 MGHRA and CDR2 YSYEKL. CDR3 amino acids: CASSHGLAGAPAKNIQYF.

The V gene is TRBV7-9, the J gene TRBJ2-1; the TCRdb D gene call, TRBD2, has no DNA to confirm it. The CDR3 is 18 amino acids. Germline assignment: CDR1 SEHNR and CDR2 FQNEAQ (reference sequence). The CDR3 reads CASSLDPGLAGVSNEQFF.

The CDR3: CASSLIAGEIYEQYF. The J gene is TRBJ2-7, the V gene TRBV5-1; the TCRdb D gene call, TRBD2, has no DNA to confirm it. Per the germline V gene, CDR1 is SGHRS and CDR2 is YFSETQ. This CDR3 region has 15 residues.

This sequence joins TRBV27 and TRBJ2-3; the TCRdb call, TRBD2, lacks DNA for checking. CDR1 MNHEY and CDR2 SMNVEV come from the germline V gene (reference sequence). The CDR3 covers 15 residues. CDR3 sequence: CASRGGTIQIDTQYF.

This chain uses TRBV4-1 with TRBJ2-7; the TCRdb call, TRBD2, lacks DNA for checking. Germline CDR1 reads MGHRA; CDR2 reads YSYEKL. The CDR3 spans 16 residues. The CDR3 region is CASSRLAGGPSNEQYF.

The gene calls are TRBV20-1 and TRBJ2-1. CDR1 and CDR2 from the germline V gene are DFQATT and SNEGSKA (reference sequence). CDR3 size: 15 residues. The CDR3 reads CSARDEQRASNEQFF.

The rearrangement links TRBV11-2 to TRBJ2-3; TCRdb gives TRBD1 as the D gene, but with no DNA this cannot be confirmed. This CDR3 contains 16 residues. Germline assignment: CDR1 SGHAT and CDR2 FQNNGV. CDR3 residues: CASSPRGLVATDTQYF. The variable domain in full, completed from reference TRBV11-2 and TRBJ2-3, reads EAGVAQSPRYKIIEKRQSVAFWCNPISGHATLYWYQQILGQGPKLLIQFQNNGVVDDSQLPKDRFSAERLKGVDSTLKIQPAKLEDSAVYLCASSPRGLVATDTQYFGPGTRLTVL.

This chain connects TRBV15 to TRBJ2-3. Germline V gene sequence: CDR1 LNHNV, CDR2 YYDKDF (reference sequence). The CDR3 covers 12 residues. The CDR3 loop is CATSREGDTQYF. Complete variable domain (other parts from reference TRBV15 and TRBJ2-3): DAMVIQNPRYQVTQFGKPVTLSCSQTLNHNVMYWYQQKSSQAPKLLFHYYDKDFNNEADTPDNFQSRRPNTSFCFLDIRSPGLGDTAMYLCATSREGDTQYFGPGTRLTVL.